This T cell receptor beta chain appears in the sequencing data of a study of blood T cell repertoires in COVID-19 (dated by TCRdb to the early 2020s). Background for the entire study: Samples from collaborators originated in the United States, Italy and Spain and spanned both the acute and convalescent phases of COVID-19. The prospective study material was composed of cDNA or gDNA derived from T cells, B-cell-depleted T cells, or PBMCs. Subjects who had been exposed to COVID-19, were actively infected with it, or had recovered from it provided the deeply sampled blood TCRbeta repertoires that made up the dataset. The repertoires were made available in a free public database intended to serve as a resource for research on the immune response to SARS-CoV-2. The samples were drawn from two sources: the first 160 participants of the ongoing ImmuneRACE study, and approximately 1,300 subjects contributed by 6 global collaborators. A de-identified subject ID, COVID-19 status, age in years and sex were almost always included in the sample metadata. Where available, HLA class I and class II types were taken from metadata supplied by the sample provider and were not determined by assay-based typing. The paper as a whole reports these results and caveats: The amount of clinical and demographic metadata varied by source and participant and was provided uncurated.

On this clone itself: The antigen it binds to is not known. Base qualities are missing; no much larger clone stands one base away.

Each collaborating institution followed its own protocols to collect whole blood in K2EDTA tubes. For TCRbeta analysis, collaborator samples were shipped as frozen whole blood, as isolated PBMCs, or as DNA extracted from either sample type. TCRbeta CDR3 regions were amplified from genomic DNA using the immunoSEQ Assay, a bias-controlled multiplex PCR. As for the original processing: Within the assay, amplification of reference gene primers was used to estimate how many nucleated cells each sample contained. Sequence reads were collapsed and filtered to measure the absolute abundance of every unique TCRbeta CDR3 rearrangement. For each sample, productive Simpson clonality was calculated as the square root of Simpson's diversity index across productive rearrangements. In TCRdb, the immuneACCESS table is reduced to in-frame sequences with V and J assigned. These tables do not hold every clone; where another copy was compared, an unresolved V gene accounts for under half, and the others remain unexplained. V and J calls and clone size follow that table, whereas D and trimming were derived from the DNA. The sample table contains roughly 150,000 clones; only one count was recorded for roughly nine tenths of them. The leading ten clones occupy approximately 2.4% of the sample.

Sequenced input: peripheral blood. This sequence originates from a woman between 70 and 85 years old with acute or convalescent COVID-19.

CDR3 reads: CASSLALPGGPGELFF. The base sequence is TGTGCCAGCAGCTTAGCCCTACCAGGGGGCCCCGGGGAGCTGTTTTTT. The receptor chain draws on TRBV7-8 and TRBJ2-2, with TRBD1 matching 8 junction bases. The CDR3 sequence holds 16 residues, the cysteine and phenylalanine included. Only the CDR3 DNA stays, 48 bases, in frame from base 1. Trimming accounts for 0 bases at V and 6 bases at J, while the number of junction bases matched to no gene is 6. For CDR1 and CDR2, the germline V gene lists SGHVS and FQNEAQ.